This passage covers 12 T cell receptor beta chains from one sample sequenced in a study of blood T cell repertoires in COVID-19. The method was immunoSEQ multiplex PCR; TCRdb's version includes in-frame clones alone and lacks a portion of them. The sample records 150,000 or so clones, 88% being singletons. Sequencing was carried out using PBMCs or T cells enriched from blood (not recorded which). Receptors originate from a woman aged 45-59 years who had recovered from COVID-19.

CDR3 nucleotides: TGCGCCAGCAGCCTAGACGGGAATTCACCCCTCCACTTT. Translation gives CASSLDGNSPLHF. The chain carries TRBV5-1 and TRBJ1-6; D is unclear. The CDR3 is made up of 13 amino acids. Germline CDR1 is SGHRS and CDR2 is YFSETQ. The ends were cut back, 4 bases at V and 7 bases at J, with 9 bases in the middle.

This clone is a singleton in its sample. The CDR3 sequence: CATSDTGQPQHF. The DNA for the CDR3 is TGTGCCACCAGTGACACGGGACAGCCCCAGCATTTT. The chain employs TRBV15 and TRBJ1-5; D unclear. V was trimmed by 6 bases and J by 7 bases, leaving 10 bases between them. The V gene's germline CDR1 is LNHNV and CDR2 YYDKDF (reference sequence). CDR3 size: 12 residues.

The chain links TRBV5-5 to TRBJ2-1; TRBD2 matches at 12 bases. This CDR3 region has 19 residues. Trimming cost V 3 bases and J 0 bases; bases outside gene matches: 10. Germline V lookup: CDR1 SGHKS, CDR2 YYEKEE (reference sequence). The CDR3 is CASSSFTSGGLSSYNEQFF. The CDR3 nucleotides read TGTGCCAGCAGCTCCTTTACTAGCGGGGGGTTGAGCTCCTACAATGAGCAGTTCTTC.

This rearrangement joins TRBV12-3 or TRBV12-4 to TRBJ1-2; D is undetermined. V was clipped by 5 bases and J by 7 bases, with 11 bases between them. The length of the CDR3 is 12 residues. The CDR3 coding sequence is TGTGCCAGCAGTAGAGGGTGGGCTGGCTACACCTTC. Translation: CASSRGWAGYTF.

The chain uses TRBV7-9 and TRBJ1-4, with 7 bases matching TRBD1. This CDR3 spans 17 amino acids. V gave up 5 bases and J gave up 1 base; unmatched junction bases: 10. The germline V gene encodes CDR1 SEHNR and CDR2 FQNEAQ (reference sequence). In DNA form, the CDR3 reads TGTGCCAGCAGCCCACGACAGGGAGGAGGAACTAATGAAAAACTGTTTTTT. Translated: CASSPRQGGGTNEKLFF.

This chain links TRBV10-1 with TRBJ1-2, with D possibly matching TRBD1 (6 bases). Trimming removed 7 bases from V and 8 bases from J, with 17 bases in between. The CDR3 spans 13 residues. The germline V gene encodes CDR1 WNHNN and CDR2 SYGVQD (reference sequence). The CDR3 sequence is CASKGHNAWGYTF. The CDR3 DNA reads as TGCGCCAGCAAGGGACATAATGCATGGGGCTACACCTTC.

This clone showed up just a few times. This chain uses TRBV4-3 with TRBJ1-3; D possibly corresponds to TRBD1 (6 bases). The V gene lost 0 bases and the J gene lost 4 bases, with 7 bases spanning the gap. CDR1 and CDR2 (germline): LGHNA, YSLEER. The CDR3 runs 14 residues. CDR3 in amino acids: CASSQDTGGNTIYF. The CDR3 bases are TGCGCCAGCAGCCAAGATACAGGGGGAAACACCATATATTTT.

V gene TRBV19 combines with J gene TRBJ1-5; D gene unclear. The CDR3 loop spans 13 amino acids. V shed 6 bases and J shed 5 bases, with 11 bases lying between them. CDR1 is LNHDA and CDR2 is SQIVND in the germline V gene (reference sequence). CDR3 amino acids: CASSLGGDQPQHF. The CDR3 DNA reads as TGTGCCAGTAGCCTCGGCGGGGATCAGCCCCAGCATTTT.

The V call is TRBV11-3, the J call TRBJ2-1; 8 positions match TRBD2. The length of the CDR3 is 16 residues. The germline V gene has CDR1 SGHNT and CDR2 YENEEA. V gave up 3 bases and J gave up 6 bases; unmatched junction bases: 10. CDR3 sequence reads: CASSFGPAGVLNEQFF. DNA for the CDR3: TGTGCCAGCAGCTTTGGGCCAGCGGGGGTCCTCAATGAGCAGTTCTTC. Full variable domain (missing parts from reference TRBV11-3 and TRBJ2-1): EAGVVQSPRYKIIEKKQPVAFWCNPISGHNTLYWYLQNLGQGPELLIRYENEEAVDDSQLPKDRFSAERLKGVDSTLKIQPAELGDSAVYLCASSFGPAGVLNEQFFGPGTRLTVL.

Here the CDR3 reads CASSLTAGTGKSTEAFF. For the CDR3, the DNA is TGTGCCAGCAGCTTGACAGCCGGGACAGGGAAGTCAACTGAAGCTTTCTTT. The rearrangement links TRBV11-3 to TRBJ1-1; TRBD1 matches 9 bases. CDR1 is SGHNT, CDR2 YENEEA, per germline. V trimming: 3 bases; J trimming: 5 bases; junction bases outside the gene matches: 13. The CDR3 has 17 residues.

This rearrangement joins TRBV5-1 to TRBJ2-3; 12 bases match TRBD2. The CDR3 covers 18 residues. Germline V lookup: CDR1 SGHRS, CDR2 YFSETQ. V lost 3 bases and J lost 5; bases outside the gene matches: 13. CDR3 amino acids: CASSSGLLAGGRLDTQYF. CDR3 in DNA: TGCGCCAGCAGCTCGGGACTCCTAGCGGGGGGGCGTCTAGATACGCAGTATTTT.

The chain has TRBV29-1 and TRBJ1-5; no firm D call. CDR1 and CDR2 (germline): SQVTM, ANQGSEA. The CDR3 totals 13 residues. The ends were cut back, 4 bases at V and 5 bases at J, with 12 bases in the middle. CDR3 nucleotide sequence: TGCAGCGTTGCGGGAGGGAGTGATCAGCCCCAGCATTTT. Translation gives CSVAGGSDQPQHF.